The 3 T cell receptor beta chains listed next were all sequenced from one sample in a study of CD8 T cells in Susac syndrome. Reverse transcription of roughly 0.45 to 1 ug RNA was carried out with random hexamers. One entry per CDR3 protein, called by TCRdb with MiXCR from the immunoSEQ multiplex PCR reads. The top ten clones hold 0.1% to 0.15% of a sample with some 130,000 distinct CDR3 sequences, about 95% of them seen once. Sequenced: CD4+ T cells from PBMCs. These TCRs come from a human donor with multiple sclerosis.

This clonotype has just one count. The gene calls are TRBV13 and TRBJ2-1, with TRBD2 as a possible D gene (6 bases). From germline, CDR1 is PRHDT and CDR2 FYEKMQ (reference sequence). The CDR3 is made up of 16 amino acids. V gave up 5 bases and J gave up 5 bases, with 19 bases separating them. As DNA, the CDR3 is TGTGCCAGCAGCCGCCCTAGCGAAACGTTCGACAATGAGCAGTTCTTC. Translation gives CASSRPSETFDNEQFF.

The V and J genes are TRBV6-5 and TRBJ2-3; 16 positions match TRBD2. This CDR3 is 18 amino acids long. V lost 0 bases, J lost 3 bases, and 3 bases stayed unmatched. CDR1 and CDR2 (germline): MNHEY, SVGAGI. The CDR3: CASSYSGLAGGPTDTQYF. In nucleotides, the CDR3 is TGTGCCAGCAGTTACTCGGGACTAGCGGGGGGGCCGACAGATACGCAGTATTTT.

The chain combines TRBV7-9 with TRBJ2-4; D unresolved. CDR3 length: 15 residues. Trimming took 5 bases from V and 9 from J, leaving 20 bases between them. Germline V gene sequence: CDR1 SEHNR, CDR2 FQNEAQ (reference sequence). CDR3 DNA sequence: TGTGCCAGCAGCCCGGTGGGTACGGCCAAGGGCATTCAGTACTTC. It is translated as CASSPVGTAKGIQYF.